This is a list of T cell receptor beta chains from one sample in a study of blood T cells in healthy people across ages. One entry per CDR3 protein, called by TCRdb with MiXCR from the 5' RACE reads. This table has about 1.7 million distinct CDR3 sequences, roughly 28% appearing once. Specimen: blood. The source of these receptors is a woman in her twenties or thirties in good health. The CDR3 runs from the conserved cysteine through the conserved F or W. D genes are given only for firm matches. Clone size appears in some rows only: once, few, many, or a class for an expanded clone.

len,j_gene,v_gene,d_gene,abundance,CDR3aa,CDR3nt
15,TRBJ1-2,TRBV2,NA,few,CASSVERSPSYGYTF,TGTGCCAGCAGTGTCGAGCGGAGTCCGAGCTATGGCTACACCTTC
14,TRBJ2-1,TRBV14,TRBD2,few,CASSQLAGGAEQFF,TGTGCCAGCAGCCAACTAGCGGGAGGTGCTGAGCAGTTCTTC
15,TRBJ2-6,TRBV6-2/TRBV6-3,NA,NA,CTSSSQGNGANVLTF,TGTACCAGCAGTTCACAGGGTAATGGGGCCAACGTCCTGACTTTC
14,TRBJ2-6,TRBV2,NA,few,CARNQPSGANVLTF,TGTGCCAGAAACCAACCCTCTGGGGCCAACGTCCTGACTTTC
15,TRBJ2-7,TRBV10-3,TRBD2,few,CATESTSGAGYEQYF,TGTGCCACCGAATCTACTAGCGGGGCCGGCTACGAGCAGTACTTC
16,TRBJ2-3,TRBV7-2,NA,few,CASIPTSGEGADTQYF,TGTGCCAGCATCCCGACTTCCGGGGAAGGGGCAGATACGCAGTATTTT
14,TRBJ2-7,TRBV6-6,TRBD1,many,CASKTGTASYEQYF,TGTGCCAGCAAGACCGGGACAGCCTCCTACGAGCAGTACTTC
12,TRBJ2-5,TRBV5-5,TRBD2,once,CASSMVREGQYF,TGTGCCAGCAGCATGGTCCGGGAGGGGCAGTACTTC
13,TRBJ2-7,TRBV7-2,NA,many,CASSETPRDEQYF,TGTGCCAGCAGCGAAACTCCTAGGGACGAGCAGTACTTC
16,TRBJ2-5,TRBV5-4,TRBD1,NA,CASSSRQGPLQETQYF,TGTGCCAGCAGCTCCAGACAGGGGCCCCTCCAAGAGACCCAGTACTTC
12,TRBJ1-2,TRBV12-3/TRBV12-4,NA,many,CASSEQGYGYTF,TGTGCCAGCAGTGAACAGGGCTATGGCTACACCTTC
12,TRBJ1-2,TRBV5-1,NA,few,CASSSGWRGYTF,TGCGCCAGCTCCTCGGGTTGGCGTGGCTACACCTTC
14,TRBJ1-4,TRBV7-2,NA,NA,CASSLGLRMAKRFF,TGTGCCAGCAGCTTAGGTCTCAGGATGGCAAAACGGTTTTTT
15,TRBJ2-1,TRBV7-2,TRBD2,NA,CASSPGTSGNSEQFF,TGTGCCAGCAGCCCCGGGACTAGCGGGAACAGTGAGCAGTTCTTC
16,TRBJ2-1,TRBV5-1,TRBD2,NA,CASSWTSGGVGNEQFF,TGCGCCAGCAGCTGGACTAGCGGGGGGGTGGGGAATGAGCAGTTCTTC
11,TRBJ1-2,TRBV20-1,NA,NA,CSARLSYGYTF,TGCAGTGCTAGGCTTTCTTATGGCTACACCTTC
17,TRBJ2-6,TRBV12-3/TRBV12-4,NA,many,CASSLRTATLGANVLTF,TGTGCCAGCAGTTTAAGGACAGCCACTCTGGGAGCCAACGTCCTGACTTTC
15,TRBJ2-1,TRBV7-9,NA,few,CASSLNEGRYNEQFF,TGTGCCAGCAGCTTAAATGAAGGCCGCTACAATGAGCAGTTCTTC
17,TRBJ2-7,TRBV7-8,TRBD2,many,CASSLHPRRAGGGEQYF,TGTGCCAGCAGCTTACACCCTAGAAGAGCGGGAGGGGGCGAGCAGTACTTC
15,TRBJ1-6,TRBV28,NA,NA,CASKGGTNGGSPLHF,TGTGCCAGCAAGGGGGGGACAAATGGCGGTTCACCCCTCCACTTT
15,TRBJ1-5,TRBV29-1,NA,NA,CSVPLGAGFNQPQHF,TGCAGCGTCCCCCTGGGGGCAGGCTTCAATCAGCCCCAGCATTTT
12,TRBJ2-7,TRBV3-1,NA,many,CASSQEWREQYF,TGTGCCAGCAGCCAAGAATGGCGGGAGCAGTACTTC
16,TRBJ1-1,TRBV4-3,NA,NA,CASSQDALGLDTEAFF,TGCGCCAGCAGCCAAGATGCCCTGGGGTTGGACACTGAAGCTTTCTTT
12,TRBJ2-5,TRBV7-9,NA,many,CASSSSTGTQYF,TGTGCCAGCAGCTCGTCCACGGGGACCCAGTACTTC
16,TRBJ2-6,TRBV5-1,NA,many,CASSLSQGAGANVLTF,TGCGCCAGCAGCTTGTCCCAGGGTGCTGGGGCCAACGTCCTGACTTTC
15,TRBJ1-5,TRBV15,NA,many,CATSEGGGRYQPQHF,TGTGCCACCAGCGAAGGAGGGGGTAGGTATCAGCCCCAGCATTTT
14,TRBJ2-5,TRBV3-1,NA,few,CASSQRGDRETQYF,TGTGCCAGCAGCCAAAGGGGGGATAGAGAGACCCAGTACTTC
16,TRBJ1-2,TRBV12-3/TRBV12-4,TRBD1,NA,CASTSLPATGSYGYTF,TGTGCCAGCACCTCACTTCCGGCGACAGGGAGCTATGGCTACACCTTC
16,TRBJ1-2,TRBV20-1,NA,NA,CSASGGEGWFSDGYTF,TGCAGTGCTAGCGGCGGGGAGGGCTGGTTCTCGGATGGCTACACCTTC
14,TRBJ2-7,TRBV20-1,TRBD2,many,CSARDPSGAYEQYF,TGCAGTGCTAGAGATCCTAGCGGGGCGTACGAGCAGTACTTC
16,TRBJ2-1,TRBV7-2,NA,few,CASSPLPPGAWDEQFF,TGTGCCAGCAGCCCCTTGCCCCCGGGCGCCTGGGATGAGCAGTTCTTC
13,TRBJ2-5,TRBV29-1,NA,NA,CSVAGRTREAQYF,TGCAGCGTTGCCGGGCGGACGAGAGAGGCCCAGTACTTC
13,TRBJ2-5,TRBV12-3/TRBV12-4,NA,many,CASSLGSRETQYF,TGTGCCAGCAGCCTTGGCAGTAGAGAGACCCAGTACTTC
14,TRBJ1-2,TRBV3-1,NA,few,CASSQDGAGRGYTF,TGTGCCAGCAGCCAAGATGGTGCAGGGAGAGGTTACACCTTC
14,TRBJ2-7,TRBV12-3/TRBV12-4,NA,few,CASSLVQAPYEQYF,TGTGCCAGCAGTTTAGTGCAGGCCCCCTACGAGCAGTACTTC
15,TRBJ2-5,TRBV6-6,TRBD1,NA,CASGYNRGSRETQYF,TGTGCCAGCGGTTATAACAGGGGGTCCCGAGAGACCCAGTACTTC
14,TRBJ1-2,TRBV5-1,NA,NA,CASRPGEGHYGYTF,TGCGCCAGCAGGCCGGGCGAGGGGCACTATGGCTACACCTTC
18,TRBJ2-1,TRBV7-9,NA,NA,CASSPTGKRLSSYNEQFF,TGTGCCAGCAGCCCGACGGGGAAGCGGTTGAGCTCCTACAATGAGCAGTTCTTC
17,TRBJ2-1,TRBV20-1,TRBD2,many,CSAPITGTSGSYNEQFF,TGCAGTGCGCCAATTACCGGGACTAGCGGCTCCTACAATGAGCAGTTCTTC
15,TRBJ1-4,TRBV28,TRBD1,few,CASSSTGQGGEKLFF,TGTGCCAGCAGTTCGACGGGACAGGGAGGGGAAAAACTGTTTTTT
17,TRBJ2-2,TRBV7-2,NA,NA,CASSLTAALSGTGELFF,TGTGCCAGCAGCTTAACGGCGGCCCTAAGTGGCACCGGGGAGCTGTTTTTT
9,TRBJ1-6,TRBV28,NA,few,CAVNLPLHF,TGTGCCGTTAATTTACCCCTCCACTTT
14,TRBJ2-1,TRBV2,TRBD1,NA,CASIRDRAYNEQFF,TGTGCCAGCATCAGGGACAGGGCCTACAATGAGCAGTTCTTC
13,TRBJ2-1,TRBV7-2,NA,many,CASSLSRDSEQFF,TGTGCCAGCAGCTTATCGCGGGATAGTGAGCAGTTCTTC
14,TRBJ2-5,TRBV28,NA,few,CASSLSPQLETQYF,TGTGCCAGCAGTTTGTCCCCCCAGTTGGAGACCCAGTACTTC
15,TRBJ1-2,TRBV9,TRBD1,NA,CASSSGQDRVKGYTF,TGTGCCAGCAGCTCAGGACAGGACAGGGTTAAGGGCTACACCTTC
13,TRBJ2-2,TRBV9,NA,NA,CASTNRGIGELFF,TGTGCCAGCACCAACAGAGGGATCGGGGAGCTGTTTTTT
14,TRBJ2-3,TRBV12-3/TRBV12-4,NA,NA,CASSPGISADTQYF,TGTGCCAGCAGCCCCGGGATCAGCGCAGATACGCAGTATTTT
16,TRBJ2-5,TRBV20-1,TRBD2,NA,CSARELGSGLEETQYF,TGCAGTGCTAGAGAACTAGGTAGCGGGCTCGAAGAGACCCAGTACTTC
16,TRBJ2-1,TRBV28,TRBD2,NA,CASSSPLGGGSDEQFF,TGTGCCAGCAGTTCCCCTCTGGGGGGAGGGTCAGATGAGCAGTTCTTC